The rows below give T cell receptor beta chains drawn from one sample of a study of graft-versus-host responses after intestinal transplantation. Produced via immunoSEQ multiplex PCR; TCRdb's table is partial and in-frame only. This sample has 43,000 or so clones, with just under 95% found just once. Sequencing was performed on PBMCs, taken more than 310 days after intestinal transplant. Receptors were obtained from a human patient who received an intestinal transplant, so some T cells may come from the graft donor. CDR3s include the opening cysteine and the closing phenylalanine or tryptophan. A D gene is named only where the DNA matches it firmly. Only part of the rows carry a size: once, few, many, or a class if the clone is expanded.

J gene: TRBJ1-2
D gene: TRBD1
clone size: -
V gene: TRBV6-1
CDR3 DNA: TGTGCCACGCACCAACAGGGGAGGCGGGGCTACACCTTC
CDR3 protein: CATHQQGRRGYTF

J gene: TRBJ1-1
D gene: -
clone size: once
V gene: TRBV9
CDR3 DNA: TGTGCCAGCAGCGACATGAACACTGAAGCTTTCTTT
CDR3 protein: CASSDMNTEAFF

J gene: TRBJ1-5
D gene: -
clone size: -
V gene: TRBV27
CDR3 DNA: TGTGCCAGCAGTTTAGCAGCATGGGATCAGCCCCAGCATTTT
CDR3 protein: CASSLAAWDQPQHF

J gene: TRBJ2-1
D gene: -
clone size: -
V gene: TRBV7-9
CDR3 DNA: TGTGCCAGCAGCTGGTTGGAGGAGCAGTTCTTC
CDR3 protein: CASSWLEEQFF

J gene: TRBJ1-6
D gene: -
clone size: few
V gene: TRBV5-6
CDR3 DNA: TGTGCCAGCAGCTTGGGACAGAATAATTCACCCCTCCACTTT
CDR3 protein: CASSLGQNNSPLHF

J gene: TRBJ2-1
D gene: TRBD2
clone size: -
V gene: TRBV28
CDR3 DNA: TGTGCCAGCAGATTCAGCGGGAGTCTCTACAATGAGCAGTTCTTC
CDR3 protein: CASRFSGSLYNEQFF

J gene: TRBJ2-7
D gene: -
clone size: -
V gene: TRBV6-6
CDR3 DNA: TGTGCCAGCAGTTCCTTTGACATTGAACAGGGAGAAAACTTC
CDR3 protein: CASSSFDIEQGENF

J gene: TRBJ2-5
D gene: TRBD2
clone size: -
V gene: TRBV7-6
CDR3 DNA: TGTGCCAGCAGCAAGGACCGGACTAGCCGGGTGGGAGAGACCCAGTACTTC
CDR3 protein: CASSKDRTSRVGETQYF

J gene: TRBJ2-5
D gene: -
clone size: -
V gene: TRBV5-5
CDR3 DNA: TGTGCCAGCAGCTTTGATGTAGTCCAAGAGACCCAGTACTTC
CDR3 protein: CASSFDVVQETQYF

J gene: TRBJ1-1
D gene: -
clone size: -
V gene: TRBV6-5
CDR3 DNA: TGTGCCAGCAAGTCTCGGCAGCCTTACACTGAAGCTTTCTTT
CDR3 protein: CASKSRQPYTEAFF

J gene: TRBJ1-4
D gene: TRBD1
clone size: -
V gene: TRBV11-1
CDR3 DNA: TGTGCCAGCAGCGGGACCGGGACAGGGCCTGAAAAACTGTTTTTT
CDR3 protein: CASSGTGTGPEKLFF

J gene: TRBJ2-1
D gene: TRBD2
clone size: -
V gene: TRBV4-1
CDR3 DNA: TGCGCCAGCAGCCAAGCCAGACTAGCGGGACGAGGCAATGAGCAGTTCTTC
CDR3 protein: CASSQARLAGRGNEQFF

J gene: TRBJ2-7
D gene: -
clone size: -
V gene: TRBV6-5
CDR3 DNA: TGTGCCAGCAGTGACTACAGCCCCTACGAGCAGTACTTC
CDR3 protein: CASSDYSPYEQYF

J gene: TRBJ2-1
D gene: -
clone size: -
V gene: TRBV7-3
CDR3 DNA: TGTGCCAGCAGCGTACTAGGAGGGGGAGGGGGGGACAATGAGCAGTTCTTC
CDR3 protein: CASSVLGGGGGDNEQFF

J gene: TRBJ2-1
D gene: TRBD2
clone size: -
V gene: TRBV7-2
CDR3 DNA: TGTGCCAGCAGCCTTCGGGGAGGGGAGGCCAATGAGCAGTTCTTC
CDR3 protein: CASSLRGGEANEQFF

J gene: TRBJ1-5
D gene: TRBD1
clone size: -
V gene: TRBV2
CDR3 DNA: TGTGCCAGCAGTGAGGGACAGGGAGGCAATCAGCCCCAGCATTTT
CDR3 protein: CASSEGQGGNQPQHF

J gene: TRBJ1-4
D gene: TRBD1
clone size: once
V gene: TRBV12-5
CDR3 DNA: TGTGCTAGTGGTTTGGTCCAGGGGGGTAATGAAAAACTGTTTTTT
CDR3 protein: CASGLVQGGNEKLFF

J gene: TRBJ2-1
D gene: -
clone size: -
V gene: TRBV7-9
CDR3 DNA: TGTGCCAGCACGCCCTGGGGACGTAACAATGAGCAGTTCTTC
CDR3 protein: CASTPWGRNNEQFF

J gene: TRBJ2-4
D gene: TRBD1
clone size: -
V gene: TRBV4-2
CDR3 DNA: TGTGCCAGCAGCGAAGCAGGGGGCCGTCGCTACACCAAAAACATTCAGTACTTC
CDR3 protein: CASSEAGGRRYTKNIQYF

J gene: TRBJ1-5
D gene: -
clone size: once
V gene: TRBV6-5
CDR3 DNA: TGTGCCAGCGTCGGGGTAGGAAATCAGCCCCAGCATTTT
CDR3 protein: CASVGVGNQPQHF

J gene: TRBJ1-4
D gene: -
clone size: -
V gene: TRBV5-1
CDR3 DNA: TGCGCCAGCAGCTTGGGGGCAACTAATGAAAAACTGTTTTTT
CDR3 protein: CASSLGATNEKLFF

J gene: TRBJ2-7
D gene: -
clone size: -
V gene: TRBV2
CDR3 DNA: TGTGCCAGCAGTGTTTCTGTTTACGAGCAGTACTTC
CDR3 protein: CASSVSVYEQYF

J gene: TRBJ2-6
D gene: -
clone size: -
V gene: TRBV15
CDR3 DNA: TGTGCCACCAGACCCTCTGGGGCCAACGTCCTGACTTTC
CDR3 protein: CATRPSGANVLTF

J gene: TRBJ2-3
D gene: -
clone size: -
V gene: TRBV6-6
CDR3 DNA: TGTGCCAGCAGTTACGGAGCTAGCACAGATACGCAGTATTTT
CDR3 protein: CASSYGASTDTQYF

J gene: TRBJ1-6
D gene: -
clone size: -
V gene: TRBV28
CDR3 DNA: TGTGCCAGCAGTTCTAATTCACCCCTCCACTTT
CDR3 protein: CASSSNSPLHF

J gene: TRBJ2-1
D gene: -
clone size: -
V gene: TRBV29-1
CDR3 DNA: TGCAGCGTTGAATTTCCGAGAACCTACAATGAGCAGTTCTTC
CDR3 protein: CSVEFPRTYNEQFF

J gene: TRBJ2-5
D gene: TRBD1
clone size: -
V gene: TRBV2
CDR3 DNA: TGTGCCAGCAGTCCTTCGACAGGGGCACGGGAGACCCAGTACTTC
CDR3 protein: CASSPSTGARETQYF

J gene: TRBJ2-6
D gene: TRBD1
clone size: -
V gene: TRBV10-3
CDR3 DNA: TGTGCCAGTGACAGGGGACGCCCCTCTGGGGCCAACGTCCTGACTTTC
CDR3 protein: CASDRGRPSGANVLTF

J gene: TRBJ1-1
D gene: -
clone size: -
V gene: TRBV6-1
CDR3 DNA: TGTGCCAGCAGTCTCCGGAGTTGGGGCACTGAAGCTTTCTTT
CDR3 protein: CASSLRSWGTEAFF

J gene: TRBJ2-7
D gene: -
clone size: -
V gene: TRBV7-9
CDR3 DNA: TGTGCCAGCAGCTTGGGCGAGCAGTACTTC
CDR3 protein: CASSLGEQYF

J gene: TRBJ1-6
D gene: -
clone size: once
V gene: TRBV5-1
CDR3 DNA: TGCGCCAGCAGCCTGTCCCATCCGGGGAACTATAATTCACCCCTCCACTTT
CDR3 protein: CASSLSHPGNYNSPLHF